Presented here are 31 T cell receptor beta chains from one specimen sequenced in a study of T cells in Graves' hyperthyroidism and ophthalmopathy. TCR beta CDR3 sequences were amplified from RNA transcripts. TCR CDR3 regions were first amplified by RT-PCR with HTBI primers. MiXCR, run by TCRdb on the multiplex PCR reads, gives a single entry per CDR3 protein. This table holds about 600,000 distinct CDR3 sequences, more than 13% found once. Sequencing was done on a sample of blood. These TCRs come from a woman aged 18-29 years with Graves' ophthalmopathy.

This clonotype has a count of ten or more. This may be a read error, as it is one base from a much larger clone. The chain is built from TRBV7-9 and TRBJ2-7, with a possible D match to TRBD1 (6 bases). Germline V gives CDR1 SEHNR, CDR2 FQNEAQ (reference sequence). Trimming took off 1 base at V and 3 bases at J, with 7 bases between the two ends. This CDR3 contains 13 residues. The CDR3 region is CASSLVDSYEQYF. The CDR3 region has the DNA TGTGCCAGCAGCTTAGTGGACAGCTACGAGCAGTACTTC. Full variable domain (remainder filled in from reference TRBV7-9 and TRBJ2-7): DTGVSQNPRHKITKRGQNVTFRCDPISEHNRLYWYRQTLGQGPEFLTYFQNEAQLEKSRLLSDRFSAERPKGSFSTLEIQRTEQGDSAMYLCASSLVDSYEQYFGPGTRLTVT.

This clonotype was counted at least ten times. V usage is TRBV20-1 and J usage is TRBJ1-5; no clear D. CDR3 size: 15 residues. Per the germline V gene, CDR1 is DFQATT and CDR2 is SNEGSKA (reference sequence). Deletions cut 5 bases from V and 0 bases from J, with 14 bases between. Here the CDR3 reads CSAAPLQDSNQPQHF. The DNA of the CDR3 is TGCAGTGCTGCCCCTCTTCAGGATAGCAATCAGCCCCAGCATTTT.

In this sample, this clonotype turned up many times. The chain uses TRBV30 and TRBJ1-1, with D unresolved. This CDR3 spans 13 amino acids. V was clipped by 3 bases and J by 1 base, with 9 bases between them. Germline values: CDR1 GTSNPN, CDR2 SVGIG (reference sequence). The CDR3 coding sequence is TGTGCCTGGAGCCCCAGCCAGAACACTGAAGCTTTCTTT. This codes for CAWSPSQNTEAFF.

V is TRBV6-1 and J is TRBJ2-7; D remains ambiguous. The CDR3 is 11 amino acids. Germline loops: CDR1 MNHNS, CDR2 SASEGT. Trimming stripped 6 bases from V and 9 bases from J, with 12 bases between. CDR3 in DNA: TGTGCCAGCAGCGATGAGGTACGGCAGTACTTC. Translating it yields CASSDEVRQYF.

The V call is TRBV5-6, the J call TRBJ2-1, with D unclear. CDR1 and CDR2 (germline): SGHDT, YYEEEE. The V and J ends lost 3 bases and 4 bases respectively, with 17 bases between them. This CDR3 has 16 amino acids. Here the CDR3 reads CASSCDTSFEYNEQFF. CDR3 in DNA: TGTGCCAGCAGCTGTGATACCTCGTTCGAATACAATGAGCAGTTCTTC.

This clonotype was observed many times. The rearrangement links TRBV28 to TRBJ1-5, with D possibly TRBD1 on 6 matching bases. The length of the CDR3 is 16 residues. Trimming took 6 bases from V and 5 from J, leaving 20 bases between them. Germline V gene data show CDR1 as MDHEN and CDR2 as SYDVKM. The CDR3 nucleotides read TGTGCCAGCAGGTCCCCAGGGTTGGGGGCGCATCAGCCCCAGCATTTT. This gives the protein CASRSPGLGAHQPQHF.

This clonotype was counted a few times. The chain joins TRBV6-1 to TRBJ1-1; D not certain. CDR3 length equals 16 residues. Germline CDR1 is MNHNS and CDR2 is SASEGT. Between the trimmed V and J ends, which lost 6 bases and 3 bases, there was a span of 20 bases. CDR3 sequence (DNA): TGTGCCAGCAGCCGACCCCCCCTAGATACGGACACTGAAGCTTTCTTT. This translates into CASSRPPLDTDTEAFF.

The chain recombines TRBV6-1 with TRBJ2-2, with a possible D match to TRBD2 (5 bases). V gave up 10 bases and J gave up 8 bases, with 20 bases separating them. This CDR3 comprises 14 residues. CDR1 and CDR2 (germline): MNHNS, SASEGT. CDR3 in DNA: TGTGCCACTCGAGGGTCGGGGTTAGTTGGGGAGCTGTTTTTT. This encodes CATRGSGLVGELFF.

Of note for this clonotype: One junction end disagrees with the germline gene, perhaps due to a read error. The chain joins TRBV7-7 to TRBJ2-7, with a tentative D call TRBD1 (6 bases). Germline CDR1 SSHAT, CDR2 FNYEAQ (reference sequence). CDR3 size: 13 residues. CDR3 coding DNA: TGTGCTAGCAGCACAGGGTACTCCTACGAGCAGTACTTC. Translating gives CASSTGYSYEQYF.

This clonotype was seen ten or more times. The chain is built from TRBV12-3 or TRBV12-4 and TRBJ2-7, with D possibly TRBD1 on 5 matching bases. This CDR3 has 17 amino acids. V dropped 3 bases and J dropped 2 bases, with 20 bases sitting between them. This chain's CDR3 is CASSFLWGPVYPYEQYF. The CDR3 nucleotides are TGTGCCAGCAGTTTTTTATGGGGCCCAGTTTATCCCTACGAGCAGTACTTC.

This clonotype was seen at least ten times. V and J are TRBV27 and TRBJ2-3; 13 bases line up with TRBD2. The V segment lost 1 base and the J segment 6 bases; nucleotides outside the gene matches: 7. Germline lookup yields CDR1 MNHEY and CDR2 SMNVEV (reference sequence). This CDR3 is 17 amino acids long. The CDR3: CASSLFSKGLAGDTQYF. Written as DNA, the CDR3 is TGTGCCAGCAGTTTATTTTCCAAGGGACTAGCGGGGGATACGCAGTATTTT.

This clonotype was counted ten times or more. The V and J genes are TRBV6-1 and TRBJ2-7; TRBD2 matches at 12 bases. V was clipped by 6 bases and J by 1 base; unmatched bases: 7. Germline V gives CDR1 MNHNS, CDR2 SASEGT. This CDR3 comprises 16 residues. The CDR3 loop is CASRASTSGRSYEQYF. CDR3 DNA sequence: TGTGCCAGCAGGGCCTCTACTAGCGGGAGGTCCTACGAGCAGTACTTC.

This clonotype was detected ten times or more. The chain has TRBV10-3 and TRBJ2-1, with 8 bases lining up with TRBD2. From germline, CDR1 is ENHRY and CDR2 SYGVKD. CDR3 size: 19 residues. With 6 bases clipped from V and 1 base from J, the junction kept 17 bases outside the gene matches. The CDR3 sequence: CAIRGKTGGSGTSYNEQFF. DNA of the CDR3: TGTGCCATCAGGGGTAAGACGGGAGGGTCAGGGACATCCTACAATGAGCAGTTCTTC.

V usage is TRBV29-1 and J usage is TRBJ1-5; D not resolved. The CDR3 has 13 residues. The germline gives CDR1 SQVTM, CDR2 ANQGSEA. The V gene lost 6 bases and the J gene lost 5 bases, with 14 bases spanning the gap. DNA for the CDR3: TGCAGCGTAGCAGAGAATACCGATCAGCCCCAGCATTTT. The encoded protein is CSVAENTDQPQHF.

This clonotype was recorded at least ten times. The CDR3 DNA sequence: TGTGCCAGCAGCCAGGGACAGGGGGGACGAAACACCATATATTTT. Protein sequence: CASSQGQGGRNTIYF. The rearrangement links TRBV7-2 to TRBJ1-3; 11 bases match TRBD1. Germline V lookup: CDR1 SGHTA, CDR2 FQGNSA. Trimming took 5 bases from V and 5 from J; bases not matched to a gene: 5. This CDR3 contains 15 residues.

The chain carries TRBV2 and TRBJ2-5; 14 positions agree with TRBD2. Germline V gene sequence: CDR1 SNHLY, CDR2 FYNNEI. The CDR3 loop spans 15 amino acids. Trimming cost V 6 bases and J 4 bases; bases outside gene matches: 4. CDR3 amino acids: CASRGGLAGAETQYF. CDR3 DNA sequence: TGTGCCAGCAGGGGGGGACTAGCGGGAGCAGAGACCCAGTACTTC.

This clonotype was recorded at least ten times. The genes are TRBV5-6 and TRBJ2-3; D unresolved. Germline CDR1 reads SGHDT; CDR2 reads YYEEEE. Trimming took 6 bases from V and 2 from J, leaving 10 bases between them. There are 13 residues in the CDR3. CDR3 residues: CASKRPHTDTQYF. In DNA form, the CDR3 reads TGTGCCAGCAAGCGTCCCCACACAGATACGCAGTATTTT.

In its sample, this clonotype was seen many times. The CDR3 sequence: CASSLEASGNTGELFF. The CDR3 nucleotides are TGTGCCAGCAGCTTAGAAGCTAGCGGGAACACCGGGGAGCTGTTTTTT. The chain recombines TRBV7-2 with TRBJ2-2; TRBD2 agrees at 7 bases. The CDR3 contains 16 residues. Germline CDR1 is SGHTA and CDR2 is FQGNSA. Trimming cost V 1 base and J 1 base; bases outside gene matches: 3. The variable domain in full, with the rest retrieved from reference TRBV7-2 and TRBJ2-2, is GAGVSQSPSNKVTEKGKDVELRCDPISGHTALYWYRQSLGQGLEFLIYFQGNSAPDKSGLPSDRFSAERTGGSVSTLTIQRTQQEDSAVYLCASSLEASGNTGELFFGEGSRLTVL.

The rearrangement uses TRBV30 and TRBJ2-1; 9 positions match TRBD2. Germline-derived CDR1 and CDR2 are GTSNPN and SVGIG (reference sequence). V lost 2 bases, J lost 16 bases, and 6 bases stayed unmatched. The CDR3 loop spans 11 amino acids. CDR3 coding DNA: TGTGCCTGGAGTCTCGGGACTAGCCAATTCTTC. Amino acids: CAWSLGTSQFF.

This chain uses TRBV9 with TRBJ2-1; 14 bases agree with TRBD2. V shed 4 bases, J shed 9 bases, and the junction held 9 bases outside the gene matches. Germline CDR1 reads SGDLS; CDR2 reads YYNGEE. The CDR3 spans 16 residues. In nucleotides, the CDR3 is TGTGCCAGCAGCTCTCCGGGACTAGCGGGAGTAAGTGAGCAGTTCTTC. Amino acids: CASSSPGLAGVSEQFF.

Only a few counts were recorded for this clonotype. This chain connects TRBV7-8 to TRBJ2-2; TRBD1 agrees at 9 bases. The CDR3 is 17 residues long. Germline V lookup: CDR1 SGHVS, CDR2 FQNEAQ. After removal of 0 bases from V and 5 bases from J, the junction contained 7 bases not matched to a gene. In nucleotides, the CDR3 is TGTGCCAGCAGCTTAGCTACAGGGGGCGGGGGAACCGGGGAGCTGTTTTTT. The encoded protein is CASSLATGGGGTGELFF.

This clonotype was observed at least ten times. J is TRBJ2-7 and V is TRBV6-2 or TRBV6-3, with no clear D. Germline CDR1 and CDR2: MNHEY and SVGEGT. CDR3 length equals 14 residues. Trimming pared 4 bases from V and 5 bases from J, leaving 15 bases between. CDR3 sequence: CASSSRSHGNEQYF. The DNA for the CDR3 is TGTGCCAGCAGTTCCCGAAGCCATGGGAACGAGCAGTACTTC.

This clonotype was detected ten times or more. Here the CDR3 reads CASSPGRGTDTQYF. The CDR3 DNA reads as TGTGCCAGCAGCCCGGGACGAGGCACAGATACGCAGTATTTT. The chain has TRBV7-9 and TRBJ2-3; TRBD1 or TRBD2 may be the D gene (5 bases each). The germline V and J ends were trimmed by 5 bases and 1 base, with 10 bases remaining between them. This CDR3 has 14 residues. The V gene's germline CDR1 is SEHNR and CDR2 FQNEAQ (reference sequence).

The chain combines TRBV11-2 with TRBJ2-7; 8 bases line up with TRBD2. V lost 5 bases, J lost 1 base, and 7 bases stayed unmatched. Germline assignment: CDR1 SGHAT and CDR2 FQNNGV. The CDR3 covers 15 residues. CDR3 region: CASSRGLGGSYEQYF. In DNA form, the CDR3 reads TGTGCCAGCAGCCGGGGACTAGGTGGGTCCTACGAGCAGTACTTC.

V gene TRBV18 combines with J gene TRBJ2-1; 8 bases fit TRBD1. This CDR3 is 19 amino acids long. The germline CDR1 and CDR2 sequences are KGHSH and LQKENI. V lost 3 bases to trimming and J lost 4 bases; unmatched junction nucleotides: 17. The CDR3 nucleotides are TGTGCCAGCTCACCCTACCGCTCGGACAGGGAGAAACTTTACAATGAGCAGTTCTTC. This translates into CASSPYRSDREKLYNEQFF.

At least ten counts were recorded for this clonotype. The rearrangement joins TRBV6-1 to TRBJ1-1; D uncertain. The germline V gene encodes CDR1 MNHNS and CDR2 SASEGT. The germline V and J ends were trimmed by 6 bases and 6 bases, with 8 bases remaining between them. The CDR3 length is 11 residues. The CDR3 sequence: CASRNRAEAFF. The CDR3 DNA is TGTGCCAGCAGGAACCGGGCTGAAGCTTTCTTT.

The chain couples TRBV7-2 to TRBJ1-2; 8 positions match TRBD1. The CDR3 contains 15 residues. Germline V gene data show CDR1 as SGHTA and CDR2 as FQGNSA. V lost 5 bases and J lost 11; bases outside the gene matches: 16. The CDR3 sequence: CASSPSGGALIGYTF. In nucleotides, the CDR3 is TGTGCCAGCAGCCCCTCAGGGGGCGCCCTGATTGGGTACACCTTC.

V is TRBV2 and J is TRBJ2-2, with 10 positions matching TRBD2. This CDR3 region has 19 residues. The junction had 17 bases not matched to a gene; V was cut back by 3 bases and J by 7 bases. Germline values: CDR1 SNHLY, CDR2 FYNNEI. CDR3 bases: TGTGCCAGCAGTGATTCGGGGCTAGCGGGAGCGATTTTGCTCGGGGAGCTGTTTTTT. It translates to CASSDSGLAGAILLGELFF.

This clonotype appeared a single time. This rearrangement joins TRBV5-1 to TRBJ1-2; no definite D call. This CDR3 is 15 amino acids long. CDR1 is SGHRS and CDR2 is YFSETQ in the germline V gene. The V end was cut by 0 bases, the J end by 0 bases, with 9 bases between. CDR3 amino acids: CASSLESEANYGYTF. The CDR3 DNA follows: TGCGCCAGCAGCTTGGAATCAGAAGCTAACTATGGCTACACCTTC.

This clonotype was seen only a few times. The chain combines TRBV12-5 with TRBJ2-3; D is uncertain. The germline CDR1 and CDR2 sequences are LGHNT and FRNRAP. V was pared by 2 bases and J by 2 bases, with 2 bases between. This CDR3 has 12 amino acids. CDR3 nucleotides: TGTGCTAGTGGTTTGCCCACAGATACGCAGTATTTT. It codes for CASGLPTDTQYF.

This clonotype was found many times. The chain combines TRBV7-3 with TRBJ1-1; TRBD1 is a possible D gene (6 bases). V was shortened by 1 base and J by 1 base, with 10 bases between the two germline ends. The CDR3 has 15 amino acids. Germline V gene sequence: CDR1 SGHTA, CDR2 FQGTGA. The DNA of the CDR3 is TGTGCCAGCAGCTTAAGGTGGACAGAGAACACTGAAGCTTTCTTT. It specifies CASSLRWTENTEAFF.